The rows below give T cell receptor beta chains drawn from one sample of a study of T-cell reconstitution after alpha-beta-depleted transplantation in children. TCRdb reprocessed the PCR reads via MiXCR and lists one record per CDR3 protein. The sample has hundreds of thousands of distinct CDR3 sequences, approximately 8.9% seen once; the top ten hold roughly 5.8%. The input for sequencing was PBMCs, mostly from graft donor cells, taken 180 days after TCRalphabeta/CD19-depleted stem cell transplant. The receptor set was obtained from a male patient aged 10 to 17 who had a stem cell transplant for acute lymphoblastic leukemia, so the T cells may come from the graft donor. Each CDR3 is given with its conserved first and last residue. Fields, in order: clone size, D gene, V gene, J gene, CDR3 protein, CDR3 DNA. The D gene is left open where the match is weak. Size tells how often a clone was seen (once, few, many) or the class of an expanded clone, and some rows leave it out.

>many|NA|TRBV6-1|TRBJ1-4
CASSATVLVNEKLFF
TGTGCCAGCAGTGCCACAGTCCTCGTTAATGAAAAACTGTTTTTT
>few|NA|TRBV25-1|TRBJ1-1
CASSPGGRPGTEAFF
TGTGCCAGCAGTCCCGGGGGCAGGCCTGGCACTGAAGCTTTCTTT
>NA|TRBD1|TRBV19|TRBJ2-7
CASSMGTGTYEQYF
TGTGCCAGTAGTATGGGGACAGGGACCTACGAGCAGTACTTC
>many|NA|TRBV5-1|TRBJ2-1
CASSLGPLSTNEQFF
TGCGCCAGCAGCTTGGGCCCCTTATCTACTAATGAGCAGTTCTTC
>many|TRBD1|TRBV25-1|TRBJ2-7
CASSDRGTGAYEQYF
TGTGCCAGCAGTGACCGAGGGACAGGGGCCTACGAGCAGTACTTC
>many|NA|TRBV29-1|TRBJ2-1
CSVEVGSRSYNEQFF
TGCAGCGTTGAAGTCGGGAGCCGCTCCTACAATGAGCAGTTCTTC
>many|NA|TRBV2|TRBJ2-5
CASSHTVRGKETQYF
TGTGCCAGCAGCCACACTGTGAGAGGAAAAGAGACCCAGTACTTC
>NA|NA|TRBV19|TRBJ1-5
CASRGVYSNQPQHF
TGTGCCAGTAGGGGAGTCTATAGCAATCAGCCCCAGCATTTT
>many|NA|TRBV2|TRBJ2-7
CASTQVRYEQYF
TGTGCCAGCACTCAAGTGCGGTACGAGCAGTACTTC
>many|TRBD2|TRBV12-5|TRBJ2-1
CASAPGTSGYNEQFF
TGTGCTAGTGCCCCCGGGACTAGCGGTTACAATGAGCAGTTCTTC
>many|NA|TRBV6-5|TRBJ1-3
CASSYSSSGAYGNTIYF
TGTGCCAGCAGTTACTCGAGCTCGGGGGCGTACGGAAACACCATATATTTT
>many|NA|TRBV3-1|TRBJ2-1
CASSRRGPRNEQFF
TGTGCCAGCAGCCGAAGAGGGCCCCGGAATGAGCAGTTCTTC
>few|TRBD1|TRBV7-9|TRBJ1-2
CASSSPDRARYGYTF
TGTGCCAGCAGCTCACCCGACAGGGCCAGGTATGGCTACACCTTC
>NA|TRBD2|TRBV6-2/TRBV6-3|TRBJ2-6
CASSWRISGAGANVLTF
TGTGCCAGCAGCTGGCGAATTAGCGGGGCTGGGGCCAACGTCCTGACTTTC
>many|TRBD2|TRBV20-1|TRBJ2-1
CSARDRGLAGESSYNEQFF
TGCAGTGCTAGAGATAGGGGACTAGCGGGAGAGAGCTCCTACAATGAGCAGTTCTTC
>many|NA|TRBV5-1|TRBJ2-1
CASSQQGEGYEQFF
TGCGCCAGCAGCCAACAGGGGGAGGGGTATGAGCAGTTCTTC
>many|TRBD2|TRBV9|TRBJ2-5
CASSPSRGGGETQYF
TGTGCCAGCAGCCCGAGCAGAGGCGGGGGAGAGACCCAGTACTTC
>many|TRBD1|TRBV20-1|TRBJ1-3
CSARGDRGGTGNTIYF
TGCAGTGCTAGAGGGGACAGGGGAGGAACTGGAAACACCATATATTTT
>many|TRBD1|TRBV24-1|TRBJ2-3
CANRQQGDTDTQYF
TGTGCCAATCGACAGCAGGGGGACACAGATACGCAGTATTTT
>NA|NA|TRBV19|TRBJ1-5
CASTPYGGSEPQHF
TGTGCCAGTACCCCTTATGGGGGTAGCGAGCCCCAGCATTTT
>many|NA|TRBV15|TRBJ2-7
CATSAPAWVYEQYF
TGTGCCACCAGCGCCCCGGCATGGGTCTACGAGCAGTACTTC
>many|TRBD2|TRBV7-7|TRBJ2-1
CASSPGLDYNEQFF
TGTGCTAGCAGCCCAGGACTAGATTACAATGAGCAGTTCTTC
>many|NA|TRBV4-1|TRBJ2-4
CASSQPDTLAKNIQYF
TGCGCCAGCAGCCAACCGGACACACTAGCCAAAAACATTCAGTACTTC
>NA|TRBD1|TRBV11-2|TRBJ1-2
CASRIPGGGDYGYTF
TGTGCCAGCAGGATCCCAGGGGGCGGCGACTATGGCTACACCTTC
>few|TRBD2|TRBV9|TRBJ2-1
CASSEPRRASGSRTYNEQFF
TGTGCCAGCAGCGAGCCGCGGAGGGCTAGCGGGAGTAGGACCTACAATGAGCAGTTCTTC
>many|TRBD2|TRBV20-1|TRBJ2-3
CSARLAGGPDTQYF
TGCAGTGCTAGACTAGCGGGGGGGCCAGATACGCAGTATTTT
>many|NA|TRBV5-1|TRBJ2-6
CASSYDRTGANVLTF
TGCGCCAGCAGCTACGACAGGACTGGGGCCAACGTCCTGACTTTC
>many|NA|TRBV13|TRBJ2-7
CASSLKASSSSEQYF
TGTGCCAGCAGCTTAAAGGCCAGCTCGTCCTCCGAGCAGTACTTC
>many|NA|TRBV2|TRBJ2-7
CASRPGQLPYEQYF
TGTGCCAGCAGGCCCGGACAGTTACCCTACGAGCAGTACTTC
>many|NA|TRBV20-1|TRBJ2-1
CSVSLLAEIYNEQFF
TGCAGTGTATCCCTACTAGCCGAAATCTACAATGAGCAGTTCTTC
>few|NA|TRBV19|TRBJ2-5
CASSSRQAWETQYF
TGTGCCAGTAGTAGTCGACAAGCCTGGGAGACCCAGTACTTC
>many|NA|TRBV28|TRBJ1-5
CASSFRPGRASQAQHF
TGTGCCAGCAGTTTTCGGCCCGGGAGGGCTAGTCAGGCCCAGCATTTT
>NA|NA|TRBV5-1|TRBJ2-1
CASSSIEVNQQFF
TGCGCCAGCAGCTCCATAGAGGTAAATCAGCAGTTCTTC
>many|NA|TRBV27|TRBJ1-1
CASTPRGRASEAFF
TGTGCCAGCACCCCTCGGGGGCGGGCGTCTGAAGCTTTCTTT
>many|TRBD2|TRBV5-1|TRBJ2-1
CASSLGGSGGPDEQFF
TGCGCCAGCAGCTTGGGGGGCTCGGGGGGGCCCGATGAGCAGTTCTTC
>many|NA|TRBV6-1|TRBJ1-5
CASSRRQANQPQHF
TGTGCCAGCAGTCGAAGACAGGCTAATCAGCCCCAGCATTTT
>many|NA|TRBV7-8|TRBJ2-1
CASSLVGALSWEQFF
TGTGCCAGCAGCTTAGTGGGGGCCCTTTCCTGGGAGCAGTTCTTC
>many|NA|TRBV10-3|TRBJ2-7
CAIGASTGTYEQYF
TGTGCCATCGGGGCCTCCACAGGAACCTACGAGCAGTACTTC
>many|TRBD2|TRBV20-1|TRBJ2-7
CSAPMRGLAGVEQYF
TGCAGTGCTCCGATGAGGGGACTAGCGGGAGTCGAGCAGTACTTC
>many|NA|TRBV12-3/TRBV12-4|TRBJ2-2
CASSPDGGLSLNTGELFF
TGTGCCAGCAGTCCCGATGGGGGACTCTCTCTAAACACCGGGGAGCTGTTTTTT
>NA|NA|TRBV29-1|TRBJ2-1
CSVEGGGDQFF
TGCAGCGTTGAAGGGGGAGGTGACCAGTTCTTC
>many|NA|TRBV12-3/TRBV12-4|TRBJ2-2
CASSWQGPNTGELFF
TGTGCCAGCAGTTGGCAGGGGCCGAACACCGGGGAGCTGTTTTTT
>NA|NA|TRBV12-3/TRBV12-4|TRBJ1-1
CASSTLSRSFGTVNTEAFF
TGTGCCAGCAGCACACTTAGTAGGTCATTCGGGACGGTGAACACTGAAGCTTTCTTT
>many|NA|TRBV20-1|TRBJ2-3
CSARDQRGSDTQYF
TGCAGTGCTAGAGATCAAAGGGGCTCAGATACGCAGTATTTT